This T cell receptor beta chain was documented in a study of cytomegalovirus exposure and HLA in healthy donors. Study observations and caveats: Among the sequence variants, a highly shared cluster was likely an artifact of sequencing. Three of the chains that were CMV-associated were confirmed in vitro to be specific for CMV antigens. In terms of immune exposure information, only CMV serostatus was available. Trimming of TCR beta V- and J-genes showed a link, identified in a later analysis, to a missense DCLRE1C variant.

Primers included in the PCR were 60 Vbeta and 13 Jbeta primers. This table comes from immunoSEQ multiplex PCR, and its TCRdb copy is limited to in-frame clones, with some not included. Altogether some 220,000 clones are present, about 80% being singletons, with the ten largest covering about 0.6%. With regard to this clone: What it binds is not known.

Germline V gives CDR1 SGDLS, CDR2 YYNGEE. This CDR3 has 17 residues. Losses at the gene ends were 4 bases for V and 6 bases for J; bases not matched to a gene: 15. This chain uses TRBV9 with TRBJ2-2; the match to TRBD2 covers 7 bases. This receptor was taken from a woman aged 40 to 50 in good health and CMV-seronegative. The sample comprised PBMCs. The CDR3 region is CASSLPTASGVAGELFF. The DNA for the CDR3 is TGTGCCAGCAGCCTTCCGACAGCTAGCGGAGTGGCCGGGGAGCTGTTTTTT. Variable domain in full (rest from reference TRBV9 and TRBJ2-2): DSGVTQTPKHLITATGQRVTLRCSPRSGDLSVYWYQQSLDQGLQFLIQYYNGEERAKGNILERFSAQQFPDLHSELNLSSLELGDSALYFCASSLPTASGVAGELFFGEGSRLTVL.